A selection of T cell receptor beta chains follows, all from one sample in a study of shared clonotypes between healthy human individuals. Libraries were prepared by immunoSEQ multiplex PCR; TCRdb keeps only in-frame clonotypes and omits some of them. The sample lists under 1,900,000 clones; approximately 98.5% were seen once. The sequenced sample was naive CD4+ T cells sorted from blood. The receptors were sampled from a man younger than 45 in good health. Each CDR3 is given with its conserved first and last residue. A D gene is named only where the DNA matches it firmly.

v_call,d_call,j_call,cdr3_aa
TRBV9,TRBD1,TRBJ1-5,CASSVNGQANQPQHF
TRBV7-2,NA,TRBJ2-7,CASSHGDSYEQYF
TRBV7-9,NA,TRBJ2-7,CASSPILGGPSYEQYF
TRBV19,TRBD1,TRBJ2-7,CASSNRDRAYEQYF
TRBV6-1,NA,TRBJ1-1,CASSPIVTANTEAFF
TRBV10-3,NA,TRBJ2-2,CAIGDLLRQGGTGELFF
TRBV15,TRBD2,TRBJ2-1,CATSLTSDSYNEQFF
TRBV5-1,NA,TRBJ2-3,CASSLRDSPPDTQYF
TRBV30,TRBD1,TRBJ2-7,CARSGGGYEQYF
TRBV12-5,NA,TRBJ1-1,CASGLATGPKWHTEAFF
TRBV11-2,TRBD2,TRBJ2-1,CASSTVSGRGNEQFF
TRBV5-1,NA,TRBJ2-3,CASSFPEDTQYF
TRBV7-6,NA,TRBJ2-3,CASSPPQISDTQYF